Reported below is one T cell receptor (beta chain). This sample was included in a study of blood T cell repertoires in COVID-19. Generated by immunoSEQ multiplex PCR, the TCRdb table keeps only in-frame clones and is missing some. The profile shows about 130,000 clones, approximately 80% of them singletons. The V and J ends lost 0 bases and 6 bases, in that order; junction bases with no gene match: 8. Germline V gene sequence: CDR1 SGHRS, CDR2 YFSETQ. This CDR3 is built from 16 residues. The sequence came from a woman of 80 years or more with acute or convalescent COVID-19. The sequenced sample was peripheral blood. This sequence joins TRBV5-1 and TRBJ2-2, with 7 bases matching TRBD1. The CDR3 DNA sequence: TGCGCCAGCAGCTTGGGGGCCACAGGGGCTCCCGGGGAGCTGTTTTTT. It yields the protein CASSLGATGAPGELFF.